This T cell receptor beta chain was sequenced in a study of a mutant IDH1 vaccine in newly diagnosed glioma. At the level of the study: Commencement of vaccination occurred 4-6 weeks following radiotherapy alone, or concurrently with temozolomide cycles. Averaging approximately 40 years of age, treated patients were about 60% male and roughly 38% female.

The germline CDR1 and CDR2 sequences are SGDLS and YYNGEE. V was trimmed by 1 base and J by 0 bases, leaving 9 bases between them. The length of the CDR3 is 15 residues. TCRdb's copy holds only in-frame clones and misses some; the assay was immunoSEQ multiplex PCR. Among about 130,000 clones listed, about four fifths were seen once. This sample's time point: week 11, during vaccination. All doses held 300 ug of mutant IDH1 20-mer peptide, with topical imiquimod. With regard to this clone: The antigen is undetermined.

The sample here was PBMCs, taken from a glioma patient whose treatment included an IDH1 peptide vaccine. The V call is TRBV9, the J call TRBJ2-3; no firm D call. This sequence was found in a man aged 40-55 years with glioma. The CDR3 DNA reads TGTGCCAGCAGCGTAACGCCTAGTAGCACAGATACGCAGTATTTT. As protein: CASSVTPSSTDTQYF.